This T cell receptor (beta chain) was sequenced during a study of T and B cells in COVID-19 patients. As for the study in general: Peripheral blood came from COVID-19 patients with active infection or after recovery. Study results and limitations: The recovered cohort had thousands of exclusive TCR clusters, including over 30 low generation probability clusters. Patients with COVID-19 reportedly showed strongly skewed T cell receptor beta variable and joining gene usage.

Multiplex PCR with BIOMED2 TRB-A/B primer pools amplified TRB rearrangements. TCRdb fed the multiplex PCR reads into MiXCR, producing one record per CDR3 protein. The repertoire holds some 9,100 distinct CDR3 sequences, with 25% to 35% as singletons. V shed 0 bases, J shed 2 bases, and the junction held 6 bases outside the gene matches. The CDR3 contains 16 residues. The germline V gene has CDR1 MNHEY and CDR2 SVGAGI. Turning to this clonotype: Its antigen is not identified.

Blood genomic DNA input for TRB amplification was roughly 220-500 ng. V usage is TRBV6-5 and J usage is TRBJ1-1; 7 nucleotides align to TRBD1. Material: blood. This receptor was identified in a human donor who had recovered from COVID-19. CDR3 sequence reads: CASSYSQTGTNTEAFF. The CDR3 nucleotides read TGTGCCAGCAGTTACTCTCAGACAGGGACAAACACTGAAGCTTTCTTT.